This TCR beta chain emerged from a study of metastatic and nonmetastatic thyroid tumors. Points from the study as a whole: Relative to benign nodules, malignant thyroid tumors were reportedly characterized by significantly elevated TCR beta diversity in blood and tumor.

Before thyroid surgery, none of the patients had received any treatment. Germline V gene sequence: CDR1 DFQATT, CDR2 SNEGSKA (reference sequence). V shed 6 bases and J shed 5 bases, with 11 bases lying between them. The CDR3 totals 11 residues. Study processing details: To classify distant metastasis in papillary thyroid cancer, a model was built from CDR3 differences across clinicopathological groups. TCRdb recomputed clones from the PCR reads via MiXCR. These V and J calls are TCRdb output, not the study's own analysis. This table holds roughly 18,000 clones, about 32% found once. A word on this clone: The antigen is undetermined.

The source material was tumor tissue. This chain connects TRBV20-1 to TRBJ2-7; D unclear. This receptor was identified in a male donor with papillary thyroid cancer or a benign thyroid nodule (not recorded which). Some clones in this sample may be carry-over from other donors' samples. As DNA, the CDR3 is TGCAGTGCCCCCGGTTCTGACGAGCAGTACTTC. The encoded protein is CSAPGSDEQYF.